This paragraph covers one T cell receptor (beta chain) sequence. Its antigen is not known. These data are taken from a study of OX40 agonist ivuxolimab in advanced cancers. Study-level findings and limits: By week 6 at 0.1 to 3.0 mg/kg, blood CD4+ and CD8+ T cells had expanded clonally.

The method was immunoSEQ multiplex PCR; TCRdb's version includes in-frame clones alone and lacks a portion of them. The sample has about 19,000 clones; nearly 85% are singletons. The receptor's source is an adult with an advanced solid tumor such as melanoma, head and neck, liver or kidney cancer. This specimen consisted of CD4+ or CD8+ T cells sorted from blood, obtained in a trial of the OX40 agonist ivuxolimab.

CDR3 sequence (DNA): TGTGCCAGCGGGCTAGCCCATTACAATGAGCAGTTCTTC. Translating it yields CASGLAHYNEQFF. The V gene is TRBV28, the J gene TRBJ2-1, with D possibly TRBD2 on 5 matching bases. The CDR3 contains 13 residues. The V and J ends lost 8 bases and 4 bases respectively, with 12 bases between them. Germline CDR1 MDHEN, CDR2 SYDVKM. Together with reference TRBV28 and TRBJ2-1, the CDR3 gives the full variable domain: DVKVTQSSRYLVKRTGEKVFLECVQDMDHENMFWYRQDPGLGLRLIYFSYDVKMKEKGDIPEGYSVSREKKERFSLILESASTNQTSMYLCASGLAHYNEQFFGPGTRLTVL.